The entry below gives a single T cell receptor beta chain sequence along with its context. Its antigen remains unidentified. The CDR3 is made up of 16 amino acids. V was shortened by 4 bases and J by 9 bases, with 22 bases between the two germline ends. Germline-derived CDR1 and CDR2 are LNHDA and SQIVND (reference sequence). PCR used 60 Vbeta primers and 13 Jbeta primers. The method was immunoSEQ multiplex PCR; TCRdb's version includes in-frame clones alone and lacks a portion of them. The table records under 200,000 clones, 70% to 85% of them present only once. The data originate from a study of cytomegalovirus exposure and HLA in healthy donors. Study background: Across 350 to 500 genotyped donors, roughly 80% landed in the Caucasian-associated ancestry cluster. Notes on the study in general: For most TCR sequences rarity was the rule, although some public TCRs occurred in many donors. It was assumed in the presence/absence analyses that sequencing depth was roughly uniform across donors.

The rearrangement links TRBV19 to TRBJ1-5; maybe TRBD1 (6 bases). This TCR was recovered from a man aged 45-65 years in good health and CMV-seropositive. The sample comprised PBMCs. The CDR3 nucleotides read TGTGCCAGTAGTAAGGACAGCGTTGGGTTGACCCGGCCCCAGCATTTT. It translates to CASSKDSVGLTRPQHF.